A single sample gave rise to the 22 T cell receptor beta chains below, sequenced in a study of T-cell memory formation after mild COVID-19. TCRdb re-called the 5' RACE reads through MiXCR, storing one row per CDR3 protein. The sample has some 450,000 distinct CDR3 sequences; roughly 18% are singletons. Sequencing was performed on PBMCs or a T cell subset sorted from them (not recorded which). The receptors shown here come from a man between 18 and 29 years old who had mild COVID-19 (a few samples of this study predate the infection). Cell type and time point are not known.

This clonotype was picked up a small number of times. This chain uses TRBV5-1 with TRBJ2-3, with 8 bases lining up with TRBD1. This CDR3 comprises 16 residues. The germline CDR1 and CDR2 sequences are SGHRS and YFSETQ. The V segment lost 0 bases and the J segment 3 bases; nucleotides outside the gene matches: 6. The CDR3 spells CASSLALWTGTDTQYF. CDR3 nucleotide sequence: TGCGCCAGCAGCTTGGCATTGTGGACAGGGACAGATACGCAGTATTTT.

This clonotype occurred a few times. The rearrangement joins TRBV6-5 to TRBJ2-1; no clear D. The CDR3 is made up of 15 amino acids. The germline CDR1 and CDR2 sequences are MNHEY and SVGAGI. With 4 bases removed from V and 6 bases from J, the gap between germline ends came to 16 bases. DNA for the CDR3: TGTGCCAGCAGTTCGTGGGGTTCCGGGCTCAATGAGCAGTTCTTC. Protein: CASSSWGSGLNEQFF.

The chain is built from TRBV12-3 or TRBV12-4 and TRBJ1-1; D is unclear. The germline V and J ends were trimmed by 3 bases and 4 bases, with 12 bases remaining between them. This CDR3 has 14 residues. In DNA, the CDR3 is TGTGCCAGCAGTTTGAACAGTCAAGTCACTGAAGCTTTCTTT. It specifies CASSLNSQVTEAFF.

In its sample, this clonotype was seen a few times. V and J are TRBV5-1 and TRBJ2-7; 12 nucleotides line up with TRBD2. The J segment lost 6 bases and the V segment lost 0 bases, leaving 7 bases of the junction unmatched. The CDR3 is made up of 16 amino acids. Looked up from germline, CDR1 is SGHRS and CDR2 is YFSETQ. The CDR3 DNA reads TGCGCCAGCAGCTTGGGGCTAGCGGGGGGGCCCGGCGAGCAGTACTTC. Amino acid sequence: CASSLGLAGGPGEQYF.

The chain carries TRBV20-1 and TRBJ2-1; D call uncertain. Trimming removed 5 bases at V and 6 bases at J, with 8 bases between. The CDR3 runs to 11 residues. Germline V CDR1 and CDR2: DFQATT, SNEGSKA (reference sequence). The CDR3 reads CSAARANEQFF. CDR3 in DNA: TGCAGTGCTGCGCGAGCCAATGAGCAGTTCTTC.

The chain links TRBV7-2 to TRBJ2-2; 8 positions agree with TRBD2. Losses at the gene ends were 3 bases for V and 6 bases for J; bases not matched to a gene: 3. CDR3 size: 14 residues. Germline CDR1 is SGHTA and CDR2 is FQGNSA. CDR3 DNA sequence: TGTGCCAGCAGCTTTCTTAGCGGGGCCGGGGAGCTGTTTTTT. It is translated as CASSFLSGAGELFF.

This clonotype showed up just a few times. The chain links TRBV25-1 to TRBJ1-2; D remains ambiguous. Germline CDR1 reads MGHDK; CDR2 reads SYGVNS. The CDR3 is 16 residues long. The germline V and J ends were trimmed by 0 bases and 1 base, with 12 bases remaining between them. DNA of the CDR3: TGTGCCAGCAGTGAATATGGGTTCGGCGGTAACTATGGCTACACCTTC. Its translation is CASSEYGFGGNYGYTF.

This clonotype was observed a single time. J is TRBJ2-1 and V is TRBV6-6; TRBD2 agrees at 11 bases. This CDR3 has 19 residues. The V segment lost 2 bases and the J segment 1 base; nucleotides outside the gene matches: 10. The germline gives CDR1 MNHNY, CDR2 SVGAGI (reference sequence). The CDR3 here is CASSYGIAGGLASYNEQFF. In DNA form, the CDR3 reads TGTGCCAGCAGTTACGGGATAGCGGGGGGGCTAGCGTCCTACAATGAGCAGTTCTTC.

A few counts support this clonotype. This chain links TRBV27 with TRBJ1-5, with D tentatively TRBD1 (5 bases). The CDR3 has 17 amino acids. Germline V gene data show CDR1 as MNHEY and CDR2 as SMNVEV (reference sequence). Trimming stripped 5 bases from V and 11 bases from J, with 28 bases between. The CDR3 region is CASSPMGLLRQDMAQHF. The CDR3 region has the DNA TGTGCCAGCAGTCCTATGGGGCTCTTGCGGCAGGACATGGCCCAGCATTTT.

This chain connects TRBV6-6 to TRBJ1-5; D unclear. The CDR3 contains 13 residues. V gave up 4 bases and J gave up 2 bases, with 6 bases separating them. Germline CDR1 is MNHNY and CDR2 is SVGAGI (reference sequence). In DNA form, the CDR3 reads TGTGCCAGCAGTTGGGCGCGCAATCAGCCCCAGCATTTT. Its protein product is CASSWARNQPQHF.

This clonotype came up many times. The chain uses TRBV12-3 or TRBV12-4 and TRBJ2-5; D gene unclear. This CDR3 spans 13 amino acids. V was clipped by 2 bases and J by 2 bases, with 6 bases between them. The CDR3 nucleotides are TGTGCCAGCAGTTTAAACTATCAAGAGACCCAGTACTTC. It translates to CASSLNYQETQYF.

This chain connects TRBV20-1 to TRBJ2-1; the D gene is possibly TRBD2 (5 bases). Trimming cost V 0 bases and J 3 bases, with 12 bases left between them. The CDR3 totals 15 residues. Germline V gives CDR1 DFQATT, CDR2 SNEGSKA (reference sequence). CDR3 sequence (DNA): TGCAGTGCTAGAGATCCGGGGAGTATCTACAATGAGCAGTTCTTC. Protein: CSARDPGSIYNEQFF.

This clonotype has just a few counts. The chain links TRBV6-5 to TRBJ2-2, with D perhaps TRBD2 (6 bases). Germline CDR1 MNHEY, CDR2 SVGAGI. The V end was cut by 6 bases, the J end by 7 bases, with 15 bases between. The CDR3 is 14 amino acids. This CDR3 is CASRAGPNGGELFF. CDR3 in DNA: TGTGCCAGCAGAGCGGGCCCCAATGGCGGGGAGCTGTTTTTT.

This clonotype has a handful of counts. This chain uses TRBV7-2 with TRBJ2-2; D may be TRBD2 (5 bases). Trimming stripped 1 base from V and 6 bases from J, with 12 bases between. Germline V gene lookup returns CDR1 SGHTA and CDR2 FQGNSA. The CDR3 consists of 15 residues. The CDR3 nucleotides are TGTGCCAGCAGCTTAGGCGAATGGAGGCCCGGGGAGCTGTTTTTT. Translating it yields CASSLGEWRPGELFF. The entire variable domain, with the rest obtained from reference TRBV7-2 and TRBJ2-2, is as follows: GAGVSQSPSNKVTEKGKDVELRCDPISGHTALYWYRQSLGQGLEFLIYFQGNSAPDKSGLPSDRFSAERTGGSVSTLTIQRTQQEDSAVYLCASSLGEWRPGELFFGEGSRLTVL.

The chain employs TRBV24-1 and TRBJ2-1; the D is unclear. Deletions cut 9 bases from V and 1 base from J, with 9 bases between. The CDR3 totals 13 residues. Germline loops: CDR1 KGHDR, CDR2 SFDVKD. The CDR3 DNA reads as TGTGCCACCGGCCATGCGTCCTACAATGAGCAGTTCTTC. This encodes CATGHASYNEQFF.

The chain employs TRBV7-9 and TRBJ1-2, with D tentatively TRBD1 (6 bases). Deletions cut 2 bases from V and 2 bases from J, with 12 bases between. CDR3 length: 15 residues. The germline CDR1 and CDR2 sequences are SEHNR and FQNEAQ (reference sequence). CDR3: CASSLMEGENYGYTF. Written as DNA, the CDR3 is TGTGCCAGCAGCTTAATGGAGGGGGAGAACTATGGCTACACCTTC.

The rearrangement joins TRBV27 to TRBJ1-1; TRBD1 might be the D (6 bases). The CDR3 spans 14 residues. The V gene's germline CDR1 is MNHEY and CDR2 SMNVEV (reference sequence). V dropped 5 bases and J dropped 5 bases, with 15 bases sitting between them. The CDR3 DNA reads TGTGCCAGCAGTCTACAGGGACGGTTGACTGAAGCTTTCTTT. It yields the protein CASSLQGRLTEAFF.

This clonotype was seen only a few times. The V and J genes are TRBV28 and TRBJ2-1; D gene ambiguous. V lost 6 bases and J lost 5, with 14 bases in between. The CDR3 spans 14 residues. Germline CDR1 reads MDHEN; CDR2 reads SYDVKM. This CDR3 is CASRTAGVHNEQFF. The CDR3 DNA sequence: TGTGCCAGCAGGACGGCAGGAGTCCACAATGAGCAGTTCTTC.

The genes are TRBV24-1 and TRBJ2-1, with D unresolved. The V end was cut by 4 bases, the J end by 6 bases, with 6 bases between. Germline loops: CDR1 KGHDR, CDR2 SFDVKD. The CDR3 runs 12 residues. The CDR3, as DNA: TGTGCCACCAGTGACCCCCTCAATGAGCAGTTCTTC. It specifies CATSDPLNEQFF.

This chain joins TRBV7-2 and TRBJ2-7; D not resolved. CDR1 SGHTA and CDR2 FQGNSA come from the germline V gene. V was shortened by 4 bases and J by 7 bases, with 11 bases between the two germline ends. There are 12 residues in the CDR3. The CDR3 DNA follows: TGTGCCAGCAGCTCCCCTCTGGGAGAGCAGTACTTC. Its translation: CASSSPLGEQYF.

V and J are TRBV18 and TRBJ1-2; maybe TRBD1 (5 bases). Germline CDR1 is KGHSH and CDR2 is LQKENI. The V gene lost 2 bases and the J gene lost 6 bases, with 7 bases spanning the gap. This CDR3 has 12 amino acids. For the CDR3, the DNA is TGTGCCAGCTCACCAGAGGGGAATGGCTACACCTTC. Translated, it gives CASSPEGNGYTF.

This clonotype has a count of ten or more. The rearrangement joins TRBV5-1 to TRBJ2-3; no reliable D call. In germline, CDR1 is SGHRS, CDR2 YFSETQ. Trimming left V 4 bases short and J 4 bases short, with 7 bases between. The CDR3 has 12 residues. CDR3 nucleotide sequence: TGCGCCAGCAGCATCTCGTCAGATACGCAGTATTTT. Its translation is CASSISSDTQYF. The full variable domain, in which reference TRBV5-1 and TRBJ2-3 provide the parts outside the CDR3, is KAGVTQTPRYLIKTRGQQVTLSCSPISGHRSVSWYQQTPGQGLQFLFEYFSETQRNKGNFPGRFSGRQFSNSRSEMNVSTLELGDSALYLCASSISSDTQYFGPGTRLTVL.